This passage covers 8 T cell receptor beta chains from one sample sequenced in a study of sequential checkpoint blockade in melanoma. Documented treatment: randomized to nivolumab then ipilimumab (arm A) or the reverse (arm B). Only in-frame clones appear in the TCRdb table, and some are missing; sequencing was by immunoSEQ multiplex PCR. The sample has about 17,000 clones, less than 75% seen once; the top ten hold approximately 10%. The source material was CD8+ T cells sorted from blood (inferred from file names), sampled from a patient given nivolumab and ipilimumab in sequence. The source is a human donor with melanoma.

This clone has more than one count but fewer than ten. The CDR3 sequence: CASSLSRREQYF. CDR3 DNA sequence: TGTGCCAGCAGCTTATCTAGGCGTGAGCAGTACTTC. This chain connects TRBV7-3 to TRBJ2-7; D is unclear. The ends were cut back, 2 bases at V and 7 bases at J, with 9 bases in the middle. The CDR3 covers 12 residues. Germline lookup yields CDR1 SGHTA and CDR2 FQGTGA. Using reference TRBV7-3 and TRBJ2-7 for the parts outside the CDR3, the full variable domain is GAGVSQTPSNKVTEKGKYVELRCDPISGHTALYWYRQSLGQGPEFLIYFQGTGAADDSGLPNDRFFAVRPEGSVSTLKIQRTERGDSAVYLCASSLSRREQYFGPGTRLTVT.

This chain connects TRBV27 to TRBJ2-2, with 7 bases matching TRBD2. Per germline, CDR1 MNHEY and CDR2 SMNVEV (reference sequence). The V gene end was trimmed by 3 bases and the J gene end by 4 bases; junction bases not matched to a gene: 8. The CDR3 is 16 residues long. The CDR3: CASSFLGERGTGELFF. CDR3 nucleotides: TGTGCCAGCAGTTTCTTGGGGGAGCGGGGCACCGGGGAGCTGTTTTTT.

The chain has TRBV12-5 and TRBJ2-1; D is possibly TRBD1 (6 bases). The CDR3 is made up of 12 amino acids. V lost 11 bases and J lost 5, with 13 bases in between. CDR1 is LGHNT and CDR2 is FRNRAP in the germline V gene. DNA for the CDR3: TGTGCTGAGGGCAGGGGAAACAATGAGCAGTTCTTC. The encoded protein is CAEGRGNNEQFF.

V and J are TRBV5-1 and TRBJ1-2; 10 bases map to TRBD1. Looked up from germline, CDR1 is SGHRS and CDR2 is YFSETQ. CDR3 length equals 17 residues. The J segment lost 2 bases and the V segment lost 4 bases, leaving 11 bases of the junction unmatched. This CDR3 reads CASSHAGTGDFNYGYTF. Here the CDR3 DNA reads TGCGCCAGCAGCCACGCCGGGACAGGGGACTTCAACTATGGCTACACCTTC.

This chain joins TRBV15 and TRBJ2-7; possibly TRBD1 for D (5 bases). The CDR3 spans 16 residues. Per the germline V gene, CDR1 is LNHNV and CDR2 is YYDKDF (reference sequence). V lost 0 bases and J 0 bases, leaving 12 bases between the germline ends. The CDR3 DNA is TGTGCCACCAGCAGAGATGGGGCGAGAAGCTCCTACGAGCAGTACTTC. Its translation: CATSRDGARSSYEQYF.

This clone is medium-sized (0.01 to 0.1%) in the sample. J is TRBJ1-1 and V is TRBV10-3, with TRBD1 matching 8 bases. The CDR3 has 13 amino acids. Germline V gene data show CDR1 as ENHRY and CDR2 as SYGVKD. J lost 2 bases, V lost 11 bases, and 7 bases had no gene match. The CDR3 nucleotides read TGTGCCGGGGGGACAGGCTCTAACACTGAAGCTTTCTTT. Translating gives CAGGTGSNTEAFF.

The J gene is TRBJ2-3, the V gene TRBV9, with 7 bases matching TRBD2. Germline values: CDR1 SGDLS, CDR2 YYNGEE. The CDR3 consists of 15 residues. V lost 4 bases, J lost 1 base, and 6 bases stayed unmatched. The CDR3 sequence: CASSIGGIGTDTQYF. In DNA form, the CDR3 reads TGTGCCAGCAGCATCGGGGGGATCGGCACAGATACGCAGTATTTT.

The rearrangement joins TRBV18 to TRBJ1-5; maybe TRBD1 (6 bases). V lost 5 bases to trimming and J lost 0 bases, with 14 bases between them. CDR1 and CDR2 from the germline V gene are KGHSH and LQKENI. The CDR3 sequence is 16 residues long. The CDR3, as DNA: TGTGCCAGCTCAGCCGGGACACCTTATAGCAATCAGCCCCAGCATTTT. Translating it yields CASSAGTPYSNQPQHF.